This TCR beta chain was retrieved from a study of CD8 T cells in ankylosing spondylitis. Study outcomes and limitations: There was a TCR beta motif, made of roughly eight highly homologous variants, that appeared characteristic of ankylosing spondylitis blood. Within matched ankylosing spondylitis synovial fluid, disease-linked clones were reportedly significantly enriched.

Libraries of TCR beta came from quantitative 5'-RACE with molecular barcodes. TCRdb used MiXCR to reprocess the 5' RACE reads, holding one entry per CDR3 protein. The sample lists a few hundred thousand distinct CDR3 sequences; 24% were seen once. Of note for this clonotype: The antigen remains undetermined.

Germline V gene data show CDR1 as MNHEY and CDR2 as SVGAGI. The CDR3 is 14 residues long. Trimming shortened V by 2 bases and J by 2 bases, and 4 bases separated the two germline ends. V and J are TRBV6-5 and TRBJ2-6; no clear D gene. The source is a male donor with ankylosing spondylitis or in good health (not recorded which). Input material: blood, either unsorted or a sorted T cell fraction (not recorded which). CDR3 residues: CASSYVAGANVLTF. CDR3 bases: TGTGCCAGCAGTTACGTCGCTGGGGCCAACGTCCTGACTTTC.